This T cell receptor beta chain was identified in a study of cytomegalovirus exposure and HLA in healthy donors (TCRdb year 2017). Regarding the research as a whole: An earlier analysis of fewer than 750 of the donors reported approximately 300 Gb of sequence data and 117 million unique TCR beta sequences obtained from approximately 180 million T cells. A later analysis re-examined previously published TCR beta repertoires from 610 or so donors and added high-resolution HLA genotyping to investigate patterns of TCR occurrence. Among approximately 370 genotyped donors of the cohort, an average of approximately 240,000 unique TCR beta nucleotide sequences was sequenced per donor, of which 15% to 20% were non-productive. Donor age, sex, ethnicity and CMV serostatus were compiled alongside the repertoire data. The number of typed donors differed by locus: about 620-640 for A, B, C, DRB1 and DQB1; approximately 520 for DQA1; 606 for DPA1; and roughly 490 for DPB1. An earlier analysis of nearly 600 of the donors applied high-throughput TCR beta sequencing to assess whether each TCR beta V gene segment acted as functional or pseudogenic. Class I and class II HLA loci were covered by the typing at four-digit resolution. Five DR-DQ haplotypes were handled as single units for association and clustering, since linkage in the cohort was strong. Roughly 300 gigabases of sequencing data and tens of millions of unique TCR sequences were included in an early release covering about 700 HLA-typed donors. In the later analysis, no new phenotypic data were used to find candidate immune exposures; instead, reliance was placed on TCR beta sequences and their occurrence across donors. The study aimed to test whether cataloging public T cell receptors could reveal signatures of past pathogen exposure. A later genetic analysis used genome-wide SNP genotypes for about three fifths of the 666 donors, treating that subset as a discovery cohort. Using immunosequencing, the study profiled T cell repertoires from some 670 subjects and related those repertoires to cytomegalovirus serostatus. Along with the roughly 670-subject first cohort, a separate validation cohort of over a hundred different subjects was used. Among the approximately 400 genotyped donors, around 81% belonged to the genetic ancestry cluster associated with self-reported Caucasian donors. Every repertoire in the discovery cohort had been generated on one and the same sequencing platform. To predict cytomegalovirus infection status, the study combined high-throughput TCR immunosequencing, statistical association of individual TCRs with disease status, and machine learning.

Overall study results and their limits: V-gene and J-gene trimming of TCR beta chains was associated with a missense DCLRE1C variant in a later genetic analysis, and the association was replicated in an independent cohort. Sequencing depth was assumed to be roughly uniform across donors in the presence/absence analyses, though that assumption may not hold. When HLA alleles, especially DR and DQ, strongly co-occurred, attributing TCR associations to individual alleles was difficult. For the cohort, immune exposure information was limited to CMV serostatus. While some public TCRs were present in many individuals, most TCR sequences turned up only very rarely across donors. This cohort had only TCR beta chains sequenced, and the lack of alpha or paired-chain data limited which features could be detected. A total of 150 or so TCR beta chains were listed by the study as associated with cytomegalovirus. A later analysis associated 16,951 TCR beta sequences with specific HLA alleles at a false discovery rate of 0.05. According to the authors, the approach could potentially be generalized to other disease states and immunological phenotypes. Several of the top co-occurrence clusters appeared to be linked to parvovirus B19, influenza, CMV and Epstein-Barr virus, according to a later analysis. In an earlier analysis of some 640 of the donors, most TCR beta V segments were observed in productive rearrangements about 87% or about 30% of the time, broadly matching IMGT annotations. Roughly 15 rarely observed V segments, including chromosome 9 orphons, were excluded from the earlier analysis of 550 to 700 of the donors because counts were too low. A cluster of highly shared sequence variants was judged likely to represent a technical artifact of the sequencing pipeline. A later analysis found that most CMV-associated TCR beta chains appeared HLA-restricted, with HLA associations seemingly driven largely by CMV exposure. A later analysis found that TCR association rates varied across HLA loci, with DRB1 alleles showing the most associated TCRs and HLA-C alleles the fewest. In a later genetic analysis, fewer N-insertions in productive TCRs were reported among donors in an Asian-associated ancestry cluster than the approximately 710-donor mean. Because the 87-base-pair reads could not distinguish some IMGT-functional V segments, including TRBV6-2 and TRBV6-3, those segments were excluded. Linkage disequilibrium might explain the correlated functional status among segregating V segments, but an unknown experimental factor could not be ruled out. A further reported finding was that TCR beta sequences accurately predicted the HLA-A and HLA-B alleles for most subjects in the first cohort. Because some donors lacked HLA typing at each locus, the association tests relied only on the typed subset. In vitro tests confirmed that three of the cytomegalovirus-associated TCR beta chains recognize cytomegalovirus antigens. In both the original and validation cohorts, the classifier was reported to diagnose cytomegalovirus status with high specificity and sensitivity. Compared with equally common non-associated chains, HLA-associated TCR beta chains in a later analysis were more clonally expanded and had lower generation probabilities.

Concerning this clone: Its cognate antigen has yet to be identified.

Libraries came from the immunoSEQ multiplex PCR assay. For the multiplex PCR, a mixture combining 60 forward primers for TCR Vbeta segments and 13 reverse primers for TCR Jbeta segments was used. A multiplex PCR assay on genomic DNA amplified the CDR3 region of rearranged TCR beta genes. Amplified TCR beta libraries were sequenced as 87-base-pair reads on the Illumina HiSeq System. As for the authors' bioinformatics: A later analysis counted about 80 million unique TCR beta chains across the 550 to 700 repertoires, and some 11 million of these chains were shared by at least two donors. To remove PCR and sequencing errors, raw reads were error-corrected and collapsed into unique sequences using a nearest-neighbor algorithm that merged closely related sequences. V, D and J gene segments were assigned by aligning CDR3 sequences to IMGT reference sequences. Each retained sequence needed at least a six-nucleotide match to both a V gene segment and a J gene segment. Rearrangements were called productive when the CDR3 lacked stop codons and stayed in frame with V and J; all others were non-productive. Following IMGT convention, CDR3 was defined as the stretch from the second conserved V-encoded cysteine up to the conserved J-encoded phenylalanine. In an earlier analysis of around 600 of the donors, sequences lacking an unambiguous match to a single V gene segment were excluded. In an earlier analysis of a few hundred of the donors, a V segment was called functional when productive rearrangements were above 56.7%, and segregating when the standard deviation between donors exceeded 5%. A statistical classification framework was built for diagnosing cytomegalovirus status from the catalog of TCR beta chain sequences. In a later analysis, TCR nucleotide sequences were compared against IMGT/GENE-DB human TR gene sequences so that V and J genes could be assigned. In a later analysis, CDR3 sequences and most-parsimonious VDJ recombination scenarios were assigned using the TCRdist pipeline. In a later analysis, each TCR beta chain was defined by its CDR3 amino acid sequence together with its V-gene family, and reads lacking a unique V-gene family were excluded. In a later analysis, 450 to 600 highly shared, low-generation-probability nucleotide sequences were removed to address suspected cross-contamination and a sequencing artifact. For each public chain, a later analysis derived a clonal expansion index from normalized ranks of inferred template counts within each repertoire. In a later analysis, generation probabilities were computed with a VDJ recombination model fitted to out-of-frame rearrangements, and the resulting probabilities were checked against IGoR. In a later analysis, hypergeometric tests were used to score TCR-TCR, TCR-HLA and TCR-CMV co-occurrence, with a repertoire-size bias correction applied to TCR pairs. To estimate false discovery rates, a later analysis permuted the HLA or CMV assignments 20 times. A later analysis grouped co-occurring TCRs with DBSCAN, adding TCRdist sequence similarity when clustering within HLA-allele-positive subsets. Repertoires with fewer than 30,000 or more than 120,000 public chains were left out of co-occurrence clustering, as were four to six repertoires with anomalous nucleotide sharing. TCRdb mirrors the immuneACCESS table, restricted to in-frame sequences. Some clones are absent from its copies; in checked studies, under half trace to an unresolved V gene, and the reason for the others is unknown. That table gives V, J and clone size, and the DNA gave D and trimming. The record for this sample contains some 51,000 clones. 25% to 30% of the sample goes to the ten largest clones.

The cohort was made up of roughly 670 healthy bone marrow donors. Cohort members were all nominally healthy when sampled, although unrecorded immune exposures were likely present. The donor was CMV seropositive and belonged to the group of 250 to 350 seropositive cohort members. A peripheral blood sample was collected from each donor, and TCR beta sequencing was performed on peripheral blood mononuclear cells. Genomic DNA extraction from the blood cell samples was performed with the Qiagen DNeasy Blood Extraction Kit. CDR3 length: 15 amino acids, cysteine to phenylalanine. Only CDR3 DNA remains: 45 bases, in frame from the first base. According to the germline V gene, CDR1 reads LGHNA and CDR2 reads YSLEER. V is pruned by 2 bases and J by 10 bases, leaving 6 bases of the junction without a gene match.

Source material: PBMCs. This TCR was recovered from a man aged 35 to 55 in good health and CMV-seropositive. This chain joins TRBV4-3 to TRBJ1-6; 9 of the junction bases match TRBD1. The sequenced DNA is TGCGCCAGCAGCCAAACCACAGGGGGCGAATCACCCCTCCACTTT. Its translation is CASSQTTGGESPLHF.